This is a list of T cell receptor beta chains from one sample in a study of T cell repertoires in cytomegalovirus infection. Each CDR3 protein gets one entry after TCRdb re-called the reads with MiXCR. This table has approximately 200,000 distinct CDR3 sequences, over 25% appearing once. The sequenced material came from PBMCs. Source of these receptors: a human donor in good health (CMV status not recorded). Some clones in this sample may be carry-over from other donors' samples. CDR3s include the opening cysteine and the closing phenylalanine or tryptophan. D genes are given only for firm matches. Some rows have no size entry. The others give once, few or many, or a class for an expanded clone.

V gene: TRBV7-9; clone size: -; D gene: -; J gene: TRBJ1-5; CDR3 DNA: TGTGCCAGCAGCTTAGGCGAAGCCGGTGGGGATCAGCCCCAGCATTTT; CDR3 protein: CASSLGEAGGDQPQHF
V gene: TRBV5-1; clone size: -; D gene: -; J gene: TRBJ2-3; CDR3 DNA: TGCGCCAGCAGCTTGGAGGGGCCCACAGATACGCAGTATTTT; CDR3 protein: CASSLEGPTDTQYF
V gene: TRBV5-6; clone size: -; D gene: -; J gene: TRBJ1-5; CDR3 DNA: TGTGCCAGCAGCTTAAAGGGGCAGCAGCCCCAGCATTTT; CDR3 protein: CASSLKGQQPQHF
V gene: TRBV7-8; clone size: -; D gene: -; J gene: TRBJ2-7; CDR3 DNA: TGTGCCAGCAGCTTAACTGAGGGAAAGCAGTACTTC; CDR3 protein: CASSLTEGKQYF
V gene: TRBV12-3/TRBV12-4; clone size: -; D gene: -; J gene: TRBJ1-6; CDR3 DNA: TGTGCCAGCACCGGGACACTTAATTCACCCCTCCACTTT; CDR3 protein: CASTGTLNSPLHF
V gene: TRBV11-3; clone size: -; D gene: TRBD1; J gene: TRBJ2-1; CDR3 DNA: TGTGCCAGCAGCCCACGGGACAGGGGAAACGATGAGCAGTTCTTC; CDR3 protein: CASSPRDRGNDEQFF
V gene: TRBV7-3; clone size: once; D gene: -; J gene: TRBJ1-1; CDR3 DNA: TGTGCCAGCAGCTTAATATTGGGAGCTGAAGCTTTCTTT; CDR3 protein: CASSLILGAEAFF
V gene: TRBV7-3; clone size: once; D gene: -; J gene: TRBJ1-1; CDR3 DNA: TGTGCCAGCAGGTTAAAGGGGGGCACTGAAGCTTTCTTT; CDR3 protein: CASRLKGGTEAFF
V gene: TRBV20-1; clone size: few; D gene: TRBD2; J gene: TRBJ2-1; CDR3 DNA: TGCAGTGCTAGTATGGCGGGGGGGCGCTACAATGAGCAGTTCTTC; CDR3 protein: CSASMAGGRYNEQFF
V gene: TRBV12-3/TRBV12-4; clone size: -; D gene: TRBD1; J gene: TRBJ2-3; CDR3 DNA: TGTGCCAGCAGACCCGGGACAGGGGAAACAGATACGCAGTATTTT; CDR3 protein: CASRPGTGETDTQYF
V gene: TRBV11-2; clone size: few; D gene: TRBD2; J gene: TRBJ2-3; CDR3 DNA: TGTGCCAGCAGCTTAGGGGGCCACACGGGACTAGCGAGCCTCACAGATACGCAGTATTTT; CDR3 protein: CASSLGGHTGLASLTDTQYF
V gene: TRBV12-3/TRBV12-4; clone size: -; D gene: -; J gene: TRBJ1-1; CDR3 DNA: TGTGCCAGCAGTTTAGACAGCTTTATGAACACTGAAGCTTTCTTT; CDR3 protein: CASSLDSFMNTEAFF
V gene: TRBV20-1; clone size: -; D gene: -; J gene: TRBJ2-1; CDR3 DNA: TGCAGTGCTAGGGCCTCCGGGACCATCAATGAGCAGTTCTTC; CDR3 protein: CSARASGTINEQFF
V gene: TRBV7-6; clone size: few; D gene: TRBD2; J gene: TRBJ2-6; CDR3 DNA: TGTGCCAGCAGCTTCTCTACATGGGACTACTCTGGGGCCAACGTCCTGACTTTC; CDR3 protein: CASSFSTWDYSGANVLTF
V gene: TRBV11-2; clone size: -; D gene: -; J gene: TRBJ1-1; CDR3 DNA: TGTGCCAGCAGCTATTATAGCGGGGGCAGGTCGACTGAAGCTTTCTTT; CDR3 protein: CASSYYSGGRSTEAFF
V gene: TRBV5-1; clone size: -; D gene: -; J gene: TRBJ1-5; CDR3 DNA: TGCGCCAGCAGCTTGTCCCCCCACCAGCCCCAGCATTTT; CDR3 protein: CASSLSPHQPQHF
V gene: TRBV14; clone size: -; D gene: TRBD2; J gene: TRBJ2-5; CDR3 DNA: TGTGCCAGCAGCCAAGCTCAGCGGGGAGTCCAAGAGATCCAGTACTTC; CDR3 protein: CASSQAQRGVQEIQYF
V gene: TRBV12-3/TRBV12-4; clone size: few; D gene: -; J gene: TRBJ1-1; CDR3 DNA: TGTGCCAGCAGTTTAGAGCAGGACACTGAAGCTTTCTTT; CDR3 protein: CASSLEQDTEAFF
V gene: TRBV29-1; clone size: -; D gene: -; J gene: TRBJ1-1; CDR3 DNA: TGCAGCGTTGCCCCTACAGGATTCGGCACTGAAGCTTTCTTT; CDR3 protein: CSVAPTGFGTEAFF
V gene: TRBV11-2; clone size: -; D gene: TRBD2; J gene: TRBJ2-3; CDR3 DNA: TGTGCCAGCACCGTTAGCGGGGGGCTCACAGATACGCAGTATTTT; CDR3 protein: CASTVSGGLTDTQYF
V gene: TRBV11-2; clone size: -; D gene: TRBD1; J gene: TRBJ2-5; CDR3 DNA: TGTGCCAGCAGCTCGGGACAGGTCCCAGAGACCCAGTACTTC; CDR3 protein: CASSSGQVPETQYF